The entry that follows covers one T cell receptor (beta chain) sequence. Data came from immunoSEQ multiplex PCR; TCRdb stores just in-frame clones and leaves some out. This sample carries some 130,000 clones, about 70% of them seen once, and the ten largest clones take 5% to 5.5%. These data are taken from a study of cytotoxic CD8 clonotypes in ibrutinib-treated CLL. CDR1 is MDHEN and CDR2 is SYDVKM in the germline V gene. The V end lost 6 bases, the J end lost 8 bases, and 13 bases lay between the germline ends. This CDR3 is built from 12 residues. V gene TRBV28 combines with J gene TRBJ1-2, with D maybe TRBD1 (5 bases). This sequence originates from a human donor with chronic lymphocytic leukemia. The sample consisted of PBMCs, taken after 24 months of ibrutinib treatment. CDR3 DNA: TGTGCCAGCAGCCGGGGGGGGAGAGGCTACACCTTC. Translation: CASSRGGRGYTF.